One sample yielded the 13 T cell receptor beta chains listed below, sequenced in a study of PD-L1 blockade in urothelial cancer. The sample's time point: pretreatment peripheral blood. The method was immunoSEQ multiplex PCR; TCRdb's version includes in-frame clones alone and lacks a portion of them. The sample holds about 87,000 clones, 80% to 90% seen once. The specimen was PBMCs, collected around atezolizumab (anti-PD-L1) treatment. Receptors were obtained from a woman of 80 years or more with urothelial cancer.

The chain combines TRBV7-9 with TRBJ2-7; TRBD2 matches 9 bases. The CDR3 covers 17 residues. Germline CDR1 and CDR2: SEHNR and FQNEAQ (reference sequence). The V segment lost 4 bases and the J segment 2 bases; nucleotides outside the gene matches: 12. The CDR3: CASSSFQGLALPYEQYF. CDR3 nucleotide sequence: TGTGCCAGCAGCTCTTTCCAGGGACTAGCCCTCCCCTACGAGCAGTACTTC.

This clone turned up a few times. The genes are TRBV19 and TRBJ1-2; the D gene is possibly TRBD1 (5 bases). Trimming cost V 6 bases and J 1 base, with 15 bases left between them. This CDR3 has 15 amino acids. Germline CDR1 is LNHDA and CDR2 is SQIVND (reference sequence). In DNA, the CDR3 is TGTGCCAGTAGCAGGGCCGGAAAATTTAACTATGGCTACACCTTC. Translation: CASSRAGKFNYGYTF.

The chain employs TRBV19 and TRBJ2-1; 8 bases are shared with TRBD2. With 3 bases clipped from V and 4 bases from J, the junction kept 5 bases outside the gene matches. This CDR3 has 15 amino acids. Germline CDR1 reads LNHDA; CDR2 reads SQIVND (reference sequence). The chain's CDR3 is CASSIPRGRYNEQFF. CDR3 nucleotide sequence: TGTGCCAGTAGTATTCCCCGCGGGAGGTACAATGAGCAGTTCTTC. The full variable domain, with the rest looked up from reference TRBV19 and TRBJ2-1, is DGGITQSPKYLFRKEGQNVTLSCEQNLNHDAMYWYRQDPGQGLRLIYYSQIVNDFQKGDIAEGYSVSREKKESFPLTVTSAQKNPTAFYLCASSIPRGRYNEQFFGPGTRLTVL.

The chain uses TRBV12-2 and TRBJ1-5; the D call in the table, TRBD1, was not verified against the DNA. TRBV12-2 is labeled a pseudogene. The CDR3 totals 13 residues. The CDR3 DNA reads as TGTGCAAGTCGCTTAAGCAGGAATCAGCCCCAGCATTTT. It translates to CASRLSRNQPQHF.

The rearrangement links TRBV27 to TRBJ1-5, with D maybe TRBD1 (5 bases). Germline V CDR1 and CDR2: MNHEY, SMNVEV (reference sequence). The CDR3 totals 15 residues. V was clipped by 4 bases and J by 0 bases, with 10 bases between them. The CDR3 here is CASSSTQGSNQPQHF. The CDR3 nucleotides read TGTGCCAGCAGTTCGACCCAGGGTAGCAATCAGCCCCAGCATTTT.

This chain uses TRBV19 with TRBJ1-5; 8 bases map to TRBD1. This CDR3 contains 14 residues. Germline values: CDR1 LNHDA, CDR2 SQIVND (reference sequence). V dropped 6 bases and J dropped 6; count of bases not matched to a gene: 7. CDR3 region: CASSPQGASQPQHF. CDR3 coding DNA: TGTGCCAGTAGCCCGCAGGGGGCCAGTCAGCCCCAGCATTTT.

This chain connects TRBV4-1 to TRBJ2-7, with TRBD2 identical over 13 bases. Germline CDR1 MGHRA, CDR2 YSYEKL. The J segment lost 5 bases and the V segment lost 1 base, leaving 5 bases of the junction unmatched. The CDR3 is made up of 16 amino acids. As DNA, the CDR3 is TGCGCCAGCAGCCAAGGAAGACTAGCGGGAGGTAACGAGCAGTACTTC. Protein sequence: CASSQGRLAGGNEQYF.

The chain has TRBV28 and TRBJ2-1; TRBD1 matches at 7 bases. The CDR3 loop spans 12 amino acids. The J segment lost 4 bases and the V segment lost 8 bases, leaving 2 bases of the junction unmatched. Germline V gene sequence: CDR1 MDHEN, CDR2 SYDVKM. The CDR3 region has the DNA TGTGCCAGCTGGGACAGATACAATGAGCAGTTCTTC. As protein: CASWDRYNEQFF.

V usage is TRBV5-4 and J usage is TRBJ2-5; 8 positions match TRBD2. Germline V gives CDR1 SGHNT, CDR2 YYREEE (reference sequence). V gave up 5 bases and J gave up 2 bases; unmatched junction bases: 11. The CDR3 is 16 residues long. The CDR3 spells CASSFKREKWQETQYF. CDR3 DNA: TGTGCCAGCAGTTTTAAGCGGGAGAAATGGCAAGAGACCCAGTACTTC.

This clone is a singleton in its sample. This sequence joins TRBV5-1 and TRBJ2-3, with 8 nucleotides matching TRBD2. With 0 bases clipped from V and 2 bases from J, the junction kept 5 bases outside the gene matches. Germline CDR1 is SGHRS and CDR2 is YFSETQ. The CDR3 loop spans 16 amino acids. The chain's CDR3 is CASSLVWREATDTQYF. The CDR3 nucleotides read TGCGCCAGCAGCTTGGTCTGGCGGGAGGCCACAGATACGCAGTATTTT.

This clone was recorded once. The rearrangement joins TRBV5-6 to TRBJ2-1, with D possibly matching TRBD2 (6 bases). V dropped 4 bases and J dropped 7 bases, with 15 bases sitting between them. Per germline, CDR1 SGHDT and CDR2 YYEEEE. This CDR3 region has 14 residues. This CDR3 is CASSPKGLRNEQFF. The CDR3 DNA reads TGTGCCAGCAGCCCAAAGGGACTTCGTAATGAGCAGTTCTTC.

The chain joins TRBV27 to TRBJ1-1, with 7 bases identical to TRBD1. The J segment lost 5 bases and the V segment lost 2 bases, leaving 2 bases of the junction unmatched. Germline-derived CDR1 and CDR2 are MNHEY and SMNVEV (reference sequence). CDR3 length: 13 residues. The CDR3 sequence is CASSLEGATEAFF. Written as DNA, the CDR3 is TGTGCCAGCAGTTTAGAGGGGGCGACTGAAGCTTTCTTT.

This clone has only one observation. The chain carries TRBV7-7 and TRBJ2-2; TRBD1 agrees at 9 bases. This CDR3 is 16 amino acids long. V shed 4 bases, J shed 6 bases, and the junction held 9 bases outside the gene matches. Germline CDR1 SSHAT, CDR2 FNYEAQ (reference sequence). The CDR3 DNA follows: TGTGCCAGCAGCTCGGGACAGGGAGTGGTTCCCGGGGAGCTGTTTTTT. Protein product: CASSSGQGVVPGELFF.